The next 12 T cell receptor beta chains were all read from a single sample in a study of T cells in localized non-small cell lung cancer. Clones were read by immunoSEQ multiplex PCR, and TCRdb kept only the in-frame ones, dropping some. The sample yields tens of thousands of clones, around 93% seen once. Sequences were derived from peripheral blood mononuclear cells, sampled before any cancer treatment. These receptors all stem from a woman aged 35-70 years with stage III lung adenocarcinoma.

The V and J genes are TRBV9 and TRBJ2-1; 11 bases fit TRBD2. The V gene's germline CDR1 is SGDLS and CDR2 YYNGEE. CDR3 length equals 15 residues. Unmatched junction bases numbered 1, after V lost 1 base and J lost 4 bases. CDR3 bases: TGTGCCAGCAGCGTAACTAGCGGGGGATACAATGAGCAGTTCTTC. Its translation: CASSVTSGGYNEQFF. Drawing the rest from reference TRBV9 and TRBJ2-1, the complete variable domain is DSGVTQTPKHLITATGQRVTLRCSPRSGDLSVYWYQQSLDQGLQFLIQYYNGEERAKGNILERFSAQQFPDLHSELNLSSLELGDSALYFCASSVTSGGYNEQFFGPGTRLTVL.

This chain uses TRBV6-1 with TRBJ1-6; 11 nucleotides align to TRBD1. In germline, CDR1 is MNHNS, CDR2 SASEGT. Unmatched junction bases numbered 3, after V lost 2 bases and J lost 9 bases. This CDR3 is built from 15 residues. CDR3 sequence: CASSETGTGGSPLHF. The CDR3 DNA is TGTGCCAGCAGTGAAACCGGGACAGGGGGTTCACCCCTCCACTTT.

The chain recombines TRBV29-1 with TRBJ2-7; no clear D. The CDR3 runs to 10 residues. The V end lost 1 base, the J end lost 9 bases, and 7 bases lay between the germline ends. Germline assignment: CDR1 SQVTM and CDR2 ANQGSEA. This CDR3 is CSVEAAGQYF. The CDR3 bases are TGCAGCGTTGAAGCGGCCGGGCAGTACTTC.

This sequence joins TRBV6-7 and TRBJ2-7; the match to TRBD2 covers 7 bases. TRBV6-7 is identified as an open reading frame with a role that is uncertain. V shed 5 bases and J 2 bases; nucleotides not matched to a gene: 3. This CDR3 region has 13 residues. This CDR3 is CASSHGGTYEQYF. Written as DNA, the CDR3 is TGTGCCAGCAGTCACGGGGGGACCTACGAGCAGTACTTC.

The V gene is TRBV28, the J gene TRBJ1-1; D perhaps matches TRBD1 (6 bases). The V gene's germline CDR1 is MDHEN and CDR2 SYDVKM. The CDR3 length is 12 residues. Trimming pared 11 bases from V and 2 bases from J, leaving 12 bases between. The CDR3 loop is CAVQGGNTEAFF. In DNA form, the CDR3 reads TGTGCCGTCCAAGGGGGAAACACTGAAGCTTTCTTT.

The rearrangement uses TRBV7-9 and TRBJ1-1; D not resolved. Germline V gene data show CDR1 as SEHNR and CDR2 as FQNEAQ (reference sequence). This CDR3 has 16 amino acids. V gave up 0 bases and J gave up 3 bases, with 14 bases separating them. CDR3 DNA sequence: TGTGCCAGCAGCTTAGCCAACTTACGGGAGGACACTGAAGCTTTCTTT. Its translation: CASSLANLREDTEAFF.

The chain joins TRBV5-3 to TRBJ1-2; D may be TRBD1 (5 bases). TRBV5-3 carries the ORF label, with uncertain function. Trimming took off 4 bases at V and 7 bases at J, with 14 bases between the two ends. The CDR3 extends over 13 amino acids. CDR3 sequence reads: CARSRPGGSGYTF. The CDR3 DNA is TGTGCCAGAAGCCGTCCGGGGGGGAGTGGCTACACCTTC.

This rearrangement joins TRBV11-2 to TRBJ2-7, with 7 bases lining up with TRBD2. V was clipped by 0 bases and J by 1 base; unmatched bases: 6. The CDR3 loop spans 16 amino acids. The germline CDR1 and CDR2 sequences are SGHAT and FQNNGV. CDR3 residues: CASSLEGASGSYEQYF. The CDR3 region has the DNA TGTGCCAGCAGCTTAGAGGGAGCTAGCGGATCCTACGAGCAGTACTTC.

The chain employs TRBV5-8 and TRBJ2-3; D is unresolved. The V gene lost 2 bases and the J gene lost 2 bases, with 6 bases spanning the gap. CDR1 is SGHTS and CDR2 is YDEGEE in the germline V gene. CDR3 length: 13 residues. The CDR3 sequence is CASSFAPTDTQYF. CDR3 DNA sequence: TGTGCCAGCAGCTTTGCACCCACAGATACGCAGTATTTT. Drawing the rest from reference TRBV5-8 and TRBJ2-3, the complete variable domain is EAGVTQSPTHLIKTRGQQATLRCSPISGHTSVYWYQQALGLGLQFLLWYDEGEERNRGNFPPRFSGRQFPNYSSELNVNALELEDSALYLCASSFAPTDTQYFGPGTRLTVL.

The chain couples TRBV2 to TRBJ1-4; D might be TRBD1 (5 bases). The CDR3 is 14 amino acids. The germline CDR1 and CDR2 sequences are SNHLY and FYNNEI. With 7 bases removed from V and 5 bases from J, the gap between germline ends came to 14 bases. This chain's CDR3 is CASKRGPGNEKLFF. The DNA for the CDR3 is TGTGCCAGCAAGCGGGGACCGGGGAATGAAAAACTGTTTTTT.

The V gene is TRBV5-1, the J gene TRBJ1-1, with D uncertain. CDR1 is SGHRS, CDR2 YFSETQ, per germline. This CDR3 contains 14 residues. V dropped 0 bases and J dropped 0 bases, with 6 bases sitting between them. DNA for the CDR3: TGCGCCAGCAGCTTGGAACCGGTGAACACTGAAGCTTTCTTT. It translates to CASSLEPVNTEAFF.

The chain recombines TRBV19 with TRBJ1-2; weak D call: TRBD1 (6 bases). With 6 bases removed from V and 4 bases from J, the gap between germline ends came to 12 bases. The CDR3 contains 13 residues. Germline values: CDR1 LNHDA, CDR2 SQIVND (reference sequence). The CDR3 region has the DNA TGTGCCAGTAGCAAGACAGGACGCTATGGCTACACCTTC. This gives the protein CASSKTGRYGYTF.